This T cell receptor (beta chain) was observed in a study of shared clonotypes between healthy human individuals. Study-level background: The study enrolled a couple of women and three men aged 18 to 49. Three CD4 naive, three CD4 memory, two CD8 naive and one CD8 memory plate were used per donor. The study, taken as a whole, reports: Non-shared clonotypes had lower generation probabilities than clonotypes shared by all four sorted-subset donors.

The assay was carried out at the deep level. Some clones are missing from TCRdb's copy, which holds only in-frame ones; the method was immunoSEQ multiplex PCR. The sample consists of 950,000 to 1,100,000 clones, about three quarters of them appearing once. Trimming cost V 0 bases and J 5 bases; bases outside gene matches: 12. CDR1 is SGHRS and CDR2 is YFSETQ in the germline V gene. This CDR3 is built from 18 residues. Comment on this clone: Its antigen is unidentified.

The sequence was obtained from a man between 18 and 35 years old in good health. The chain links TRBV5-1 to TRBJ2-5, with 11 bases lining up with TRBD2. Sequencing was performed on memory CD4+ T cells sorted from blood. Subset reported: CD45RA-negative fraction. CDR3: CASSLDFTSGRGSETQYF. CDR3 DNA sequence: TGCGCCAGCAGCTTGGACTTCACTAGCGGGAGAGGGTCGGAGACCCAGTACTTC. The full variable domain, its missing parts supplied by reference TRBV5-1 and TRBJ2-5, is KAGVTQTPRYLIKTRGQQVTLSCSPISGHRSVSWYQQTPGQGLQFLFEYFSETQRNKGNFPGRFSGRQFSNSRSEMNVSTLELGDSALYLCASSLDFTSGRGSETQYFGPGTRLLVL.